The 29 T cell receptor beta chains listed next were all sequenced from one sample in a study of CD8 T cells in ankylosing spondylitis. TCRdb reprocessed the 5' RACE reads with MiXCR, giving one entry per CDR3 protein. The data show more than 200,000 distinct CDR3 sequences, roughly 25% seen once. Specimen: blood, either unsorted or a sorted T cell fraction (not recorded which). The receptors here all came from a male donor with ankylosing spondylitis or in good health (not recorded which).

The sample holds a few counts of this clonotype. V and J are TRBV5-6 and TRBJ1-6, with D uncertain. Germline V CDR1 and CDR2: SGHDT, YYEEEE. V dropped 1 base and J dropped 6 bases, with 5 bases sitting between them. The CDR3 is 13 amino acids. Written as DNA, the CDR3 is TGTGCCAGCAGCTTGCTTCGTAATTCACCCCTCCACTTT. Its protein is CASSLLRNSPLHF.

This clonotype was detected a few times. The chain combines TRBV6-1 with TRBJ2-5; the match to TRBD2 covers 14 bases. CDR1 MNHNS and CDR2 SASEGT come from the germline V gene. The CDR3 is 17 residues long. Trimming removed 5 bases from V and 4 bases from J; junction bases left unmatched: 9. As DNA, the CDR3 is TGTGCCAGCAGTCCCGGACTAGCGGGGGGCGAGGGAGAGACCCAGTACTTC. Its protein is CASSPGLAGGEGETQYF.

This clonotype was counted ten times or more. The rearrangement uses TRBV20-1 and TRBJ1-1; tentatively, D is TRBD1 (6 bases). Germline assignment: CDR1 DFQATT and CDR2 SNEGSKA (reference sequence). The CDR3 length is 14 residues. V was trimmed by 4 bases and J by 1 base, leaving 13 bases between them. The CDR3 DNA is TGCAGTGCTACCGAGGGGGGATCGAACACTGAAGCTTTCTTT. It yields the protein CSATEGGSNTEAFF.

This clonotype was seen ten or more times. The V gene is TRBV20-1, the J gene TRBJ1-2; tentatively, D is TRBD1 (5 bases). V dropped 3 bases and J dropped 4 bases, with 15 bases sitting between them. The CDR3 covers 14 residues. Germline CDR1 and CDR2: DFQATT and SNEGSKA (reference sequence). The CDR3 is CSASSSREAYGYTF. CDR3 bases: TGCAGTGCTAGTAGTAGCAGGGAGGCCTATGGCTACACCTTC.

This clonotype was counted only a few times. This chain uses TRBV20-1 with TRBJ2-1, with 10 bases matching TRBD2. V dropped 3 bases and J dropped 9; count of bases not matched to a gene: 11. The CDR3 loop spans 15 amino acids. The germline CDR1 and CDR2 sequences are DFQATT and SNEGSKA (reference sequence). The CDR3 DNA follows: TGCAGTGCTAGCTTACTAGCGGGGCGACGGGGTGAGCAGTTCTTC. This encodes CSASLLAGRRGEQFF.

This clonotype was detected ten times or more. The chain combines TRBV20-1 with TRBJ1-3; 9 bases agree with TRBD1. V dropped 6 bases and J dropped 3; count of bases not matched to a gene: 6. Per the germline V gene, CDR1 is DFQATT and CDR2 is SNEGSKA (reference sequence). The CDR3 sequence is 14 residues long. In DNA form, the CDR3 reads TGCAGTGCCAAACAGGGGGCCGGTGGAAACACCATATATTTT. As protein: CSAKQGAGGNTIYF.

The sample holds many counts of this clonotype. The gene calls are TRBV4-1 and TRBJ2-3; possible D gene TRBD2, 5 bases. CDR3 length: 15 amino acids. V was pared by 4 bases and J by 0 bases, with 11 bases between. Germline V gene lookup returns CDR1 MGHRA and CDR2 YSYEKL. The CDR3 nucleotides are TGCGCCAGCAGCCCCTTAGCGACTAGCACAGATACGCAGTATTTT. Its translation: CASSPLATSTDTQYF.

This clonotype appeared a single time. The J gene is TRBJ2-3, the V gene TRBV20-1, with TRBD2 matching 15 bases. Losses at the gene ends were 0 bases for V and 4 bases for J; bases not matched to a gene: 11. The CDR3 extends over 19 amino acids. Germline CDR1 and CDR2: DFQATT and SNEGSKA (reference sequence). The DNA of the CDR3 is TGCAGTGCTAGAGATGGGACTAGCGGGGGGTTTGTGCTAGCAGATACGCAGTATTTT. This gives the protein CSARDGTSGGFVLADTQYF.

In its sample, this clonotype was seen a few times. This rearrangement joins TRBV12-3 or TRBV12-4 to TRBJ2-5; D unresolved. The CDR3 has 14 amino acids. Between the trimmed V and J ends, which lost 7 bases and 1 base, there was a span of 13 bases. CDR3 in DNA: TGTGCCAGCACTCCATCCGGTACCCAAGAGACCCAGTACTTC. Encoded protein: CASTPSGTQETQYF.

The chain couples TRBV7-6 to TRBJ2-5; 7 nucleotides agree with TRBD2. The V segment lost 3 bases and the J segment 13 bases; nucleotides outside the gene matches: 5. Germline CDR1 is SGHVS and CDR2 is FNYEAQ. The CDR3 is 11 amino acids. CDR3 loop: CASSFGRERYF. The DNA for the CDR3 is TGTGCCAGCAGCTTTGGGAGGGAGAGGTACTTC.

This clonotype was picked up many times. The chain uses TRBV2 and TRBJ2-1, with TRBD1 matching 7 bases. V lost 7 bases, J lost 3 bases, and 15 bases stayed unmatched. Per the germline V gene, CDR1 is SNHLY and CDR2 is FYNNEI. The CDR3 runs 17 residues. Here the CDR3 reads CASKTGRGVLYYNEQFF. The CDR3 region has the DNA TGTGCCAGCAAGACAGGGAGAGGAGTCTTGTACTACAATGAGCAGTTCTTC.

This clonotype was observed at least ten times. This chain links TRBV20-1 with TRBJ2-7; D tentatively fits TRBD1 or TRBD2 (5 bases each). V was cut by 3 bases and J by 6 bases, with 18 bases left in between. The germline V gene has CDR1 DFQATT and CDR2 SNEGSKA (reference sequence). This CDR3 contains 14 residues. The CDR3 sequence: CSASRFATGAEQYF. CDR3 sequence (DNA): TGCAGTGCTAGCCGATTTGCCACCGGGGCCGAGCAGTACTTC.

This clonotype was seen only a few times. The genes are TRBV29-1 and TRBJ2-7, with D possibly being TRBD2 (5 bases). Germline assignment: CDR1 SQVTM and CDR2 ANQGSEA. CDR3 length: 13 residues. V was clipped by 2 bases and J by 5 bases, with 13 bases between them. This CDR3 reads CSVETDSPDEQYF. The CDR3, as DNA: TGCAGCGTTGAAACGGACTCCCCGGACGAGCAGTACTTC.

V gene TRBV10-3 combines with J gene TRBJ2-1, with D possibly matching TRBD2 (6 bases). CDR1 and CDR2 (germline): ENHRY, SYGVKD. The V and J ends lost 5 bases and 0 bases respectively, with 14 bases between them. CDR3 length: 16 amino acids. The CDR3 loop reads CAISTGTLSSYNEQFF. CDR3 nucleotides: TGTGCCATCAGTACCGGGACTCTCAGCTCCTACAATGAGCAGTTCTTC.

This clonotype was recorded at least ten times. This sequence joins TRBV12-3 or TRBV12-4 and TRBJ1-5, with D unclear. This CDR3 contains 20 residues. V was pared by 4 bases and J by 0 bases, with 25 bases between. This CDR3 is CASSYAPPFKFRYSNQPQHF. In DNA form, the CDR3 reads TGTGCCAGCAGTTACGCCCCTCCTTTTAAGTTCAGATATAGCAATCAGCCCCAGCATTTT.

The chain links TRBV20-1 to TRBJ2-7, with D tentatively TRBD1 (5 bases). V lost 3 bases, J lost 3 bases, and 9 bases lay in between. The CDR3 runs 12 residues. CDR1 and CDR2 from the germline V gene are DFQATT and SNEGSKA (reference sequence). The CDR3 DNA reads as TGCAGTGCTAGTGGACACATCTACGAGCAGTACTTC. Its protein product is CSASGHIYEQYF.

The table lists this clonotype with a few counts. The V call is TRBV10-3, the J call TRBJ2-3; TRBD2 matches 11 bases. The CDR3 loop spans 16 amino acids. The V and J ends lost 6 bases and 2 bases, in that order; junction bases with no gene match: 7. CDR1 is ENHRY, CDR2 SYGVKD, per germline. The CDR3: CAIRLEGLAATDTQYF. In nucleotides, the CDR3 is TGTGCCATCAGACTCGAGGGACTAGCGGCCACAGATACGCAGTATTTT.

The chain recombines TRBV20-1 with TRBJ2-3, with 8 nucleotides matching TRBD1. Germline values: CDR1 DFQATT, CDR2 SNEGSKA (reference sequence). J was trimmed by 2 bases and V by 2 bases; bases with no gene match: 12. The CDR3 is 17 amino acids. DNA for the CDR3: TGCAGTGCTAGAAGCCCCCCCGGGACAGGATCCACAGATACGCAGTATTTT. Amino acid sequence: CSARSPPGTGSTDTQYF.

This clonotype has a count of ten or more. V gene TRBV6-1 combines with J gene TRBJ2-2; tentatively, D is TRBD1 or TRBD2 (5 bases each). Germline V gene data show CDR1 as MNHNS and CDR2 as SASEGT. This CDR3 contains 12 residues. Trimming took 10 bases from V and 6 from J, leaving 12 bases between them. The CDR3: CATRVGAGELFF. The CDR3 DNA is TGTGCCACCCGGGTGGGGGCCGGGGAGCTGTTTTTT.

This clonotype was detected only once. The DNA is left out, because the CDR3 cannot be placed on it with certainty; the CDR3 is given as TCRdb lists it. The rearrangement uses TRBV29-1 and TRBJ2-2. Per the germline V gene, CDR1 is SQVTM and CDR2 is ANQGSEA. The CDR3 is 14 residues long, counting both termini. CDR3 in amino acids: CSVDTRNTGELFFF.

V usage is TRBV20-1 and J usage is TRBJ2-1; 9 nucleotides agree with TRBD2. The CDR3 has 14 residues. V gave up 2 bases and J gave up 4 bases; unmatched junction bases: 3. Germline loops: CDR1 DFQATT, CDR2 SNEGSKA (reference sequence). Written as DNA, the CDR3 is TGCAGTGCTAGATCTAGCGGGGAATACAATGAGCAGTTCTTC. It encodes CSARSSGEYNEQFF.

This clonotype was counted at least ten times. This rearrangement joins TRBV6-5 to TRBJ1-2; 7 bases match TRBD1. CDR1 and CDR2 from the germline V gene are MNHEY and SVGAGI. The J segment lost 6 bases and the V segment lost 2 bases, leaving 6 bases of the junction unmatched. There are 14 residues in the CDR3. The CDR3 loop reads CASSYDTGDNGYTF. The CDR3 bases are TGTGCCAGCAGTTACGACACAGGGGATAATGGCTACACCTTC.

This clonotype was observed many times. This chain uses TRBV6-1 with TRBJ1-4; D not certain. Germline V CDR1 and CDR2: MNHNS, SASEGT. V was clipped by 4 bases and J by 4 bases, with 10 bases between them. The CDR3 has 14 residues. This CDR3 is CASSGSGINEKLFF. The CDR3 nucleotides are TGTGCCAGCAGTGGGTCGGGGATTAATGAAAAACTGTTTTTT.

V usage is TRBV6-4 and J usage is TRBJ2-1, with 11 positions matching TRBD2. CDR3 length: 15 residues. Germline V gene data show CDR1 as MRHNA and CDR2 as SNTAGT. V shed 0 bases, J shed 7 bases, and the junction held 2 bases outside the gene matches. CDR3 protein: CASSDSASGGNEQFF. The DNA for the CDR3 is TGTGCCAGCAGTGACTCGGCTAGCGGGGGGAATGAGCAGTTCTTC.

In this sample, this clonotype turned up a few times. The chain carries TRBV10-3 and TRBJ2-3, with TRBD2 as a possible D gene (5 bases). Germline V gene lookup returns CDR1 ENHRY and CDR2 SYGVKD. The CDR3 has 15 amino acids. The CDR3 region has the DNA TGTCAATCCTCACGTGGGCCGGGAAGCACAGATACGCAGTATTTT. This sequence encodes CQSSRGPGSTDTQYF.

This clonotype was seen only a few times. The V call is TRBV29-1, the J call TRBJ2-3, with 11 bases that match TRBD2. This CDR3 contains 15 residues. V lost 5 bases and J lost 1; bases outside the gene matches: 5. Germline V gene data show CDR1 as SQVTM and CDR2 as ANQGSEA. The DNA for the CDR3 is TGCAGCGTTTCTGGGACTAGCGGACGCACAGATACGCAGTATTTT. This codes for CSVSGTSGRTDTQYF.

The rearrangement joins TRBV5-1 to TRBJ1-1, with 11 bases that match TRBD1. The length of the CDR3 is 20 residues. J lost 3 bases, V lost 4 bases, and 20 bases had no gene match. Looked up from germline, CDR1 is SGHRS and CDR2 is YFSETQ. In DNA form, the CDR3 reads TGCGCCAGCAGCCCAAACAGACCTCGGGACAGGGGGATTGAGGACACTGAAGCTTTCTTT. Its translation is CASSPNRPRDRGIEDTEAFF. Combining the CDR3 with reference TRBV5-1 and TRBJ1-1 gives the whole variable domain KAGVTQTPRYLIKTRGQQVTLSCSPISGHRSVSWYQQTPGQGLQFLFEYFSETQRNKGNFPGRFSGRQFSNSRSEMNVSTLELGDSALYLCASSPNRPRDRGIEDTEAFFGQGTRLTVV.

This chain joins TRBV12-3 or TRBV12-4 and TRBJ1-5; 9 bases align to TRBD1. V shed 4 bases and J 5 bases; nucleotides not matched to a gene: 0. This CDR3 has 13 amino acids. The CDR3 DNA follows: TGTGCCAGCAGTTGGGACAGGGATCAGCCCCAGCATTTT. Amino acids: CASSWDRDQPQHF.

DNA of the CDR3: TGTGCCAGCAGCCAAAGGCGCTCGGGCGAGCAGTACTTC. It specifies CASSQRRSGEQYF. V and J are TRBV5-6 and TRBJ2-7; D call uncertain. Trimming took 4 bases from V and 6 from J, leaving 14 bases between them. This CDR3 has 13 residues. From germline, CDR1 is SGHDT and CDR2 YYEEEE.